The 32 T cell receptor beta chains listed next were all sequenced from one sample in a study of OX40 agonist ivuxolimab in advanced cancers. Assay: immunoSEQ multiplex PCR; the TCRdb copy retains only in-frame clones and omits some. The profile shows 15,000 or so clones, over 75% of them singletons. Specimen: CD4+ or CD8+ T cells sorted from blood, collected in a trial of the OX40 agonist ivuxolimab. The receptor set was obtained from an adult with an advanced solid tumor such as melanoma, head and neck, liver or kidney cancer.

The CDR3 DNA sequence: TGTGCCAGCAGCTTGATGACAGGGGGCGCATTTCAGCCCCAGCATTTT. Amino acids: CASSLMTGGAFQPQHF. V gene TRBV5-6 combines with J gene TRBJ1-5; 10 nucleotides align to TRBD1. The J segment lost 6 bases and the V segment lost 1 base, leaving 7 bases of the junction unmatched. This CDR3 has 16 residues. Germline assignment: CDR1 SGHDT and CDR2 YYEEEE.

The genes are TRBV6-4 and TRBJ1-2, with 8 nucleotides matching TRBD1. Germline values: CDR1 MRHNA, CDR2 SNTAGT. V shed 2 bases and J 7 bases; nucleotides not matched to a gene: 0. The CDR3 loop spans 12 amino acids. The CDR3, as DNA: TGTGCCAGCAGTGACGGACAGGGTGGCTACACCTTC. Amino acid sequence: CASSDGQGGYTF.

The V call is TRBV27, the J call TRBJ1-1; D gene ambiguous. Germline CDR1 and CDR2: MNHEY and SMNVEV (reference sequence). Trimming left V 3 bases short and J 6 bases short, with 17 bases between. The length of the CDR3 is 15 residues. This CDR3 reads CASSLAGQITSEAFF. In DNA form, the CDR3 reads TGTGCCAGCAGTTTGGCAGGCCAAATAACCTCTGAAGCTTTCTTT.

V is TRBV11-2 and J is TRBJ2-1; D is perhaps TRBD2 (5 bases). CDR1 is SGHAT, CDR2 FQNNGV, per germline. V lost 5 bases to trimming and J lost 0 bases, with 17 bases between them. CDR3 length: 17 residues. CDR3 sequence reads: CASSRESPGSSYNEQFF. In DNA, the CDR3 is TGTGCCAGCAGCAGAGAATCACCGGGGAGCTCCTACAATGAGCAGTTCTTC.

The gene calls are TRBV5-4 and TRBJ2-5; D is uncertain. Germline assignment: CDR1 SGHNT and CDR2 YYREEE (reference sequence). The CDR3 is 13 residues long. The V end lost 0 bases, the J end lost 3 bases, and 6 bases lay between the germline ends. The CDR3 sequence: CASSLVTEETQYF. CDR3 nucleotides: TGTGCCAGCAGCTTGGTTACGGAAGAGACCCAGTACTTC.

The J gene is TRBJ1-6, the V gene TRBV9, with D unresolved. Germline V lookup: CDR1 SGDLS, CDR2 YYNGEE. The ends were cut back, 0 bases at V and 3 bases at J, with 13 bases in the middle. The CDR3 sequence is 17 residues long. The CDR3: CASSVGAESNYNSPLHF. The CDR3 DNA follows: TGTGCCAGCAGCGTAGGGGCCGAATCAAACTATAATTCACCCCTCCACTTT.

The J gene is TRBJ2-3, the V gene TRBV29-1, with TRBD2 matching 10 bases. Trimming at V came to 6 bases and at J to 4 bases, leaving 13 bases not matched to a gene. The CDR3 is 16 amino acids. Germline CDR1 and CDR2: SQVTM and ANQGSEA. In nucleotides, the CDR3 is TGCAGCGTAGTAGGAGGGAGCGGGGGGGCGTCAGATACGCAGTATTTT. This gives the protein CSVVGGSGGASDTQYF.

The genes are TRBV6-6 and TRBJ1-1; D gene uncertain. V dropped 6 bases and J dropped 1 base, with 6 bases sitting between them. This CDR3 is built from 12 residues. Per germline, CDR1 MNHNY and CDR2 SVGAGI (reference sequence). CDR3 sequence reads: CASRPWNTEAFF. The CDR3, as DNA: TGTGCCAGCAGACCTTGGAACACTGAAGCTTTCTTT.

The chain employs TRBV2 and TRBJ2-7, with D possibly being TRBD2 (5 bases). Germline lookup yields CDR1 SNHLY and CDR2 FYNNEI. V lost 8 bases and J lost 0, with 11 bases in between. This CDR3 contains 13 residues. The CDR3 coding sequence is TGTGCCAGCCTCGGAGGCATCTCCTACGAGCAGTACTTC. Its protein product is CASLGGISYEQYF.

The rearrangement links TRBV5-1 to TRBJ1-1, with 7 positions matching TRBD1. CDR1 is SGHRS, CDR2 YFSETQ, per germline. This CDR3 comprises 14 residues. After removal of 4 bases from V and 3 bases from J, the junction contained 6 bases not matched to a gene. The DNA for the CDR3 is TGCGCCAGCAGCCCAGGGACAGTTTACACTGAAGCTTTCTTT. Translating it yields CASSPGTVYTEAFF.

By share, this clone ranks as medium-sized (0.01 to 0.1%). The chain is built from TRBV15 and TRBJ1-2; 7 bases fit TRBD1. CDR3 length: 14 amino acids. The ends lost 3 bases at V and 1 base at J; junction bases unmatched: 2. CDR1 is LNHNV, CDR2 YYDKDF, per germline (reference sequence). CDR3 region: CATSRPGGNYGYTF. The DNA of the CDR3 is TGTGCCACCAGCAGGCCAGGGGGTAACTATGGCTACACCTTC.

The chain employs TRBV6-5 and TRBJ2-5; D call uncertain. Germline values: CDR1 MNHEY, CDR2 SVGAGI. The V and J ends lost 0 bases and 5 bases respectively, with 4 bases between them. The CDR3 spans 12 residues. CDR3 amino acids: CASSYSWETQYF. In DNA form, the CDR3 reads TGTGCCAGCAGTTACTCCTGGGAGACCCAGTACTTC.

CDR3 amino acids: CASSHGGSNTGELFF. CDR3 nucleotides: TGTGCCAGCAGCCACGGTGGTTCGAACACCGGGGAGCTGTTTTTT. The rearrangement uses TRBV7-9 and TRBJ2-2, with D unresolved. The CDR3 runs to 15 residues. V was pared by 5 bases and J by 0 bases, with 10 bases between. The germline V gene encodes CDR1 SEHNR and CDR2 FQNEAQ (reference sequence).

This chain joins TRBV6-5 and TRBJ2-1, with D possibly TRBD1 on 6 matching bases. V lost 2 bases and J lost 5, with 10 bases in between. The CDR3 covers 14 residues. CDR1 and CDR2 from the germline V gene are MNHEY and SVGAGI. The chain's CDR3 is CASSYENRDNEQFF. Here the CDR3 DNA reads TGTGCCAGCAGTTACGAGAACAGGGACAATGAGCAGTTCTTC.

The rearrangement joins TRBV12-1 to TRBJ2-1; the DNA was not compared with TRBD1, the D call given in the table. TRBV12-1 is shown as a pseudogene. The CDR3 is made up of 19 amino acids. The CDR3 loop is CASSHYKQGQADSYNEQFF. CDR3 bases: TGTGCCAGCAGCCATTACAAACAGGGACAGGCGGACTCCTACAATGAGCAGTTCTTC.

This clone came up a few times. The chain has TRBV6-6 and TRBJ2-1; unclear D gene. The CDR3 contains 13 residues. The V gene's germline CDR1 is MNHNY and CDR2 SVGAGI (reference sequence). V was shortened by 2 bases and J by 6 bases, with 8 bases between the two germline ends. CDR3 protein: CASSYSQTNEQFF. The CDR3 DNA sequence: TGTGCCAGCAGTTACAGCCAGACCAATGAGCAGTTCTTC.

V gene TRBV5-8 combines with J gene TRBJ1-5; D gene unclear. The CDR3 sequence is 13 residues long. V shed 1 base and J shed 0 bases, with 2 bases lying between them. In germline, CDR1 is SGHTS, CDR2 YDEGEE. In nucleotides, the CDR3 is TGTGCCAGCAGCTTGAGTAGCAATCAGCCCCAGCATTTT. Translated, it gives CASSLSSNQPQHF.

This chain connects TRBV7-9 to TRBJ2-3; D is possibly TRBD2 (5 bases). CDR1 SEHNR and CDR2 FQNEAQ come from the germline V gene (reference sequence). Trimming took 5 bases from V and 6 from J, leaving 15 bases between them. The CDR3 totals 14 residues. CDR3 loop: CASSGLEQRDTQYF. CDR3 in DNA: TGTGCCAGCAGCGGTCTCGAACAGCGGGATACGCAGTATTTT.

The genes are TRBV6-5 and TRBJ1-1, with no clear D. Germline CDR1 is MNHEY and CDR2 is SVGAGI. Trimming pared 2 bases from V and 1 base from J, leaving 5 bases between. The CDR3 covers 13 residues. In DNA form, the CDR3 reads TGTGCCAGCAGTTACGGCTCGAACACTGAAGCTTTCTTT. It encodes CASSYGSNTEAFF.

This sequence joins TRBV28 and TRBJ1-1; TRBD1 might be the D (5 bases). The V gene lost 11 bases and the J gene lost 0 bases, with 13 bases spanning the gap. The germline V gene encodes CDR1 MDHEN and CDR2 SYDVKM. The CDR3 runs 13 residues. The CDR3 DNA is TGTGCCTGCTACGAGGGGCTGAACACTGAAGCTTTCTTT. Translation gives CACYEGLNTEAFF.

The rearrangement joins TRBV28 to TRBJ1-6, with 8 bases that match TRBD1. Trimming at V came to 6 bases and at J to 10 bases, leaving 8 bases not matched to a gene. Germline V gene sequence: CDR1 MDHEN, CDR2 SYDVKM. The CDR3 contains 14 residues. DNA for the CDR3: TGTGCCAGCAGATCGACAGGGGCTATCTCACCCCTCCACTTT. The encoded protein is CASRSTGAISPLHF. The full variable domain, in which reference TRBV28 and TRBJ1-6 provide the parts outside the CDR3, is DVKVTQSSRYLVKRTGEKVFLECVQDMDHENMFWYRQDPGLGLRLIYFSYDVKMKEKGDIPEGYSVSREKKERFSLILESASTNQTSMYLCASRSTGAISPLHFGNGTRLTVT.

This sequence joins TRBV27 and TRBJ1-4; 9 nucleotides align to TRBD1. Looked up from germline, CDR1 is MNHEY and CDR2 is SMNVEV (reference sequence). The CDR3 consists of 15 residues. Unmatched junction bases numbered 4, after V lost 3 bases and J lost 5 bases. Here the CDR3 reads CASSLLGTGNEKLFF. CDR3 DNA: TGTGCCAGCAGTTTGCTTGGGACAGGGAATGAAAAACTGTTTTTT.

The chain couples TRBV5-8 to TRBJ1-2; no firm D call. Looked up from germline, CDR1 is SGHTS and CDR2 is YDEGEE. The CDR3 extends over 17 amino acids. Trimming removed 1 base from V and 4 bases from J, with 20 bases in between. DNA for the CDR3: TGTGCCAGCAGCTTGCCCGGGATGGGGTGGACCCTCTATGGCTACACCTTC. It is translated as CASSLPGMGWTLYGYTF.

This clone was seen only once. The chain carries TRBV9 and TRBJ2-3, with D unresolved. This CDR3 spans 12 amino acids. With 7 bases removed from V and 1 base from J, the gap between germline ends came to 7 bases. Per germline, CDR1 SGDLS and CDR2 YYNGEE. CDR3 nucleotide sequence: TGTGCCAGCGCCGGCCGCACAGATACGCAGTATTTT. This sequence encodes CASAGRTDTQYF.

A few counts support this clone. The V gene is TRBV2, the J gene TRBJ2-7, with D possibly TRBD2 on 5 matching bases. Trimming took off 8 bases at V and 2 bases at J, with 13 bases between the two ends. The germline gives CDR1 SNHLY, CDR2 FYNNEI. CDR3 length: 13 amino acids. The CDR3 bases are TGTGCCAGCCTAAGCGGCGCTACCTACGAGCAGTACTTC. It specifies CASLSGATYEQYF.

This chain connects TRBV9 to TRBJ1-1; D uncertain. The CDR3 totals 13 residues. V was pared by 4 bases and J by 4 bases, with 11 bases between. Germline-derived CDR1 and CDR2 are SGDLS and YYNGEE. Written as DNA, the CDR3 is TGTGCCAGCAGCCCTGAACATCTCACTGAAGCTTTCTTT. The encoded protein is CASSPEHLTEAFF.

This clone was counted only a few times. This rearrangement joins TRBV9 to TRBJ2-7; D is unresolved. There are 14 residues in the CDR3. Trimming took 0 bases from V and 0 from J, leaving 7 bases between them. The germline V gene has CDR1 SGDLS and CDR2 YYNGEE. The CDR3 protein is CASSVGADSYEQYF. The CDR3 coding sequence is TGTGCCAGCAGCGTAGGGGCAGACTCCTACGAGCAGTACTTC.

The rearrangement joins TRBV10-1 to TRBJ2-5; the D call may be TRBD1 or TRBD2 (5 bases each). With the DNA end fitting TRBJ2-7 better, the J assignment may be wrong. The CDR3 has 16 amino acids. Germline V gives CDR1 WNHNN, CDR2 SYGVQD (reference sequence). CDR3 nucleotides: TGCGCCAGCAGTGTAGGGACGGATACTGATAGTTACGAGCAGTACTTC. It encodes CASSVGTDTDSYEQYF.

The J gene is TRBJ1-2, the V gene TRBV2; 7 bases are shared with TRBD1. V was clipped by 6 bases and J by 0 bases; unmatched bases: 10. The CDR3 is 16 residues long. Germline lookup yields CDR1 SNHLY and CDR2 FYNNEI. The CDR3 sequence is CASRDGQVPANYGYTF. CDR3 in DNA: TGTGCCAGCAGAGATGGACAGGTCCCCGCTAACTATGGCTACACCTTC.

The chain joins TRBV7-9 to TRBJ1-1; D uncertain. The CDR3 extends over 17 amino acids. V lost 3 bases and J lost 8, with 25 bases in between. The germline CDR1 and CDR2 sequences are SEHNR and FQNEAQ (reference sequence). This CDR3 is CASSFVIEGSLNEEAFF. In DNA form, the CDR3 reads TGTGCCAGCAGCTTTGTTATTGAAGGATCCCTAAACGAAGAAGCTTTCTTT.

This clone was counted a single time. CDR3 amino acids: CASSQSSGGTYEQYF. The CDR3 DNA is TGCGCCAGCAGCCAATCTAGCGGGGGAACGTACGAGCAGTACTTC. V is TRBV4-1 and J is TRBJ2-7; 10 nucleotides agree with TRBD2. The length of the CDR3 is 15 residues. V shed 2 bases, J shed 4 bases, and the junction held 5 bases outside the gene matches. The germline gives CDR1 MGHRA, CDR2 YSYEKL.

J is TRBJ2-3 and V is TRBV6-1, with 10 bases that match TRBD1. Trimming at V came to 2 bases and at J to 8 bases, leaving 10 bases not matched to a gene. This CDR3 is 16 amino acids long. The germline gives CDR1 MNHNS, CDR2 SASEGT. This chain's CDR3 is CASSEWGQGRLGTQYF. DNA of the CDR3: TGTGCCAGCAGTGAATGGGGACAGGGGAGGTTAGGTACGCAGTATTTT.